This T cell receptor beta chain was recovered during a study of human T cells and chemical hapten exposure. Stated time point: pre-sensitization, week 0. Regarding treatment: therapeutic diphenylcyclopropenone sensitization with weekly scalp DPC. Patch tests were applied only after blood draws. Unfractionated whole blood yielded the extracted total RNA. Trimming took 5 bases from V and 0 from J, leaving 10 bases between them. The CDR3 runs 14 residues. TCRdb redid the calling of the RACE reads with MiXCR, one entry per CDR3 protein. In the table there are 65,000 to 70,000 distinct CDR3 sequences, roughly 11% of which are singletons.

The sample consisted of whole blood, taken in connection with sensitization to the hapten diphenylcyclopropenone (DPC). The clonotype originates from a woman between 50 and 59 years old with alopecia areata. Some clones in this sample may be carry-over from other donors' samples. V usage is TRBV12-3 or TRBV12-4 and J usage is TRBJ1-2; a possible D gene is TRBD1 (5 bases). This CDR3 is CASSEGTPNYGYTF. The CDR3 DNA sequence: TGTGCCAGCAGTGAGGGGACCCCTAACTATGGCTACACCTTC.